Presented here are 23 T cell receptor beta chains from one specimen sequenced in a study of read filtering for tumor transcriptome and immune sequencing. Molecular barcoded adaptors covering alpha/delta and beta/gamma chains were used on roughly 400 ng RNA. One entry per CDR3 protein results from TCRdb running MiXCR on the reads. The repertoire includes approximately 140,000 distinct CDR3 sequences, about 13% of them detected once, and just under 8.5% sits in the top ten. Source material: a population of CD138-negative cells sorted from bone marrow. The source of these receptors is a donor at least 40 years old with multiple myeloma.

Ten or more counts support this clonotype. The chain employs TRBV20-1 and TRBJ2-5; 9 bases map to TRBD2. The V gene end was trimmed by 0 bases and the J gene end by 4 bases; junction bases not matched to a gene: 6. CDR1 DFQATT and CDR2 SNEGSKA come from the germline V gene (reference sequence). The CDR3 runs 15 residues. The chain's CDR3 is CSARDLAGGGETQYF. The DNA for the CDR3 is TGCAGTGCTAGAGACTTGGCGGGAGGGGGAGAGACCCAGTACTTC.

This clonotype was detected a few times. A read error may be the cause here, since a much bigger clone is one base away. CDR3 residues: CASSYADRGLSGANVPTF. CDR3 DNA sequence: TGTGCCAGCAGTTACGCGGACAGGGGACTCTCTGGGGCCAACGTCCCGACTTTC. V usage is TRBV6-2 or TRBV6-3 and J usage is TRBJ2-6, with 9 bases identical to TRBD1. In germline, CDR1 is MNHEY, CDR2 SVGEGT. The CDR3 covers 18 residues.

This clonotype was counted only a few times. Possible read error: a much larger clone is one base away. The DNA is omitted, as the CDR3 cannot be located on it reliably, and the CDR3 follows TCRdb's listing. The V and J genes are TRBV6-2 or TRBV6-3 and TRBJ2-1. CDR1 is MNHEY, CDR2 SVGEGT, per germline. The CDR3 numbers 16 amino acids, ends counted. This CDR3 reads CASSSSAVSSYKEQFF.

In this sample, this clonotype turned up many times. This chain links TRBV30 with TRBJ2-1; the D is unclear. The V end lost 7 bases, the J end lost 4 bases, and 20 bases lay between the germline ends. CDR3 size: 15 residues. Germline CDR1 GTSNPN, CDR2 SVGIG (reference sequence). CDR3 amino acids: CASGGAAQRYNEQFF. CDR3 DNA sequence: TGTGCCTCCGGTGGAGCCGCTCAGAGGTACAATGAGCAGTTCTTC.

This clonotype was observed at least ten times. The CDR3 bases are TGTGCCAGCAGTCGACAGGGGGCTTCCTACGAGCAGTACTTC. It yields the protein CASSRQGASYEQYF. This chain uses TRBV6-5 with TRBJ2-7, with 10 positions matching TRBD1. The ends lost 5 bases at V and 1 base at J; junction bases unmatched: 2. This CDR3 has 14 amino acids. From germline, CDR1 is MNHEY and CDR2 SVGAGI.

This clonotype was observed at least ten times. The CDR3 is CASSLRGQSTDTQYF. CDR3 coding DNA: TGTGCCAGCAGCTTACGCGGTCAGAGTACAGATACGCAGTATTTT. The chain joins TRBV7-2 to TRBJ2-3; D is undetermined. Germline CDR1 SGHTA, CDR2 FQGNSA. The ends were cut back, 2 bases at V and 3 bases at J, with 12 bases in the middle. The length of the CDR3 is 15 residues.

This clonotype has a count of ten or more. The V gene is TRBV5-6, the J gene TRBJ2-1; TRBD2 might be the D (6 bases). The germline gives CDR1 SGHDT, CDR2 YYEEEE. This CDR3 spans 13 amino acids. Trimming took 4 bases from V and 10 from J, leaving 15 bases between them. CDR3 amino acids: CASSTRLVREQFF. As DNA, the CDR3 is TGTGCCAGCAGCACCCGACTAGTAAGAGAGCAGTTCTTC.

Comments on this clonotype: A much bigger clone sits one base away, suggesting this may be a read error. The J gene is TRBJ2-5, the V gene TRBV6-5; D gene uncertain. The CDR3 loop spans 15 amino acids. Germline assignment: CDR1 MNHEY and CDR2 SVGAGI. The CDR3 DNA is TGTGCCAGCAGTTACGGGCCGGGTTCCCAAGGGACCCAGTACTTC. As protein: CASSYGPGSQGTQYF.

This clonotype has at least ten counts. The chain couples TRBV7-9 to TRBJ1-1; the D is unclear. Germline-derived CDR1 and CDR2 are SEHNR and FQNEAQ (reference sequence). The CDR3 is made up of 12 amino acids. V was cut by 2 bases and J by 4 bases, with 5 bases left in between. In nucleotides, the CDR3 is TGTGCCAGCAGCTTAACCGTCACTGAAGCTTTCTTT. Its protein product is CASSLTVTEAFF.

This clonotype has at least ten counts. The J gene is TRBJ2-3, the V gene TRBV20-1; a weak D match, TRBD2 (6 bases). The length of the CDR3 is 13 residues. V gave up 5 bases and J gave up 4 bases, with 13 bases separating them. Germline V gene data show CDR1 as DFQATT and CDR2 as SNEGSKA (reference sequence). Here the CDR3 reads CSAPWDWADTQYF. The CDR3 DNA reads TGCAGTGCTCCCTGGGACTGGGCAGATACGCAGTATTTT.

This clonotype was detected many times. The V call is TRBV5-1, the J call TRBJ2-7; D call uncertain. This CDR3 comprises 13 residues. The germline gives CDR1 SGHRS, CDR2 YFSETQ. Between the trimmed V and J ends, which lost 1 base and 0 bases, there was a span of 5 bases. In DNA, the CDR3 is TGCGCCAGCAGCTTGAGCACCTCCTACGAGCAGTACTTC. As protein: CASSLSTSYEQYF. Drawing the rest from reference TRBV5-1 and TRBJ2-7, the complete variable domain is KAGVTQTPRYLIKTRGQQVTLSCSPISGHRSVSWYQQTPGQGLQFLFEYFSETQRNKGNFPGRFSGRQFSNSRSEMNVSTLELGDSALYLCASSLSTSYEQYFGPGTRLTVT.

This clonotype was counted ten times or more. The V gene is TRBV7-2, the J gene TRBJ2-7; 10 nucleotides line up with TRBD1. The germline V gene has CDR1 SGHTA and CDR2 FQGNSA. CDR3 size: 15 residues. V gave up 6 bases and J gave up 6 bases; unmatched junction bases: 11. The CDR3 sequence: CASSYTGTGVSEQYF. Here the CDR3 DNA reads TGTGCCAGCAGTTATACCGGGACAGGGGTGAGCGAGCAGTACTTC.

Note on this clonotype: Since a much larger clone is just one base distant, this may be a read error. V usage is TRBV12-3 or TRBV12-4 and J usage is TRBJ1-2, with unresolved D. The CDR3 contains 12 residues. As DNA, the CDR3 is TGTGCCAGCAGTTTAGCGGGTTATGGCCACACCTTC. Translation: CASSLAGYGHTF.

Note on this clonotype: A much larger clone lies a single base off, so this may be a read error. In DNA, the CDR3 is TGTGCCAGTAGTATATCCCTGGGATCCAGTTTCAATGAGCAGTTCTTC. Residues: CASSISLGSSFNEQFF. The genes are TRBV19 and TRBJ2-1, with D hard to call. CDR3 length: 16 residues. Trimming shortened V by 2 bases and J by 6 bases, and 17 bases separated the two germline ends. Germline values: CDR1 LNHDA, CDR2 SQIVND (reference sequence).

This clonotype has ten or more counts. V is TRBV7-8 and J is TRBJ2-1; 8 bases line up with TRBD2. CDR1 is SGHVS and CDR2 is FQNEAQ in the germline V gene. V lost 2 bases and J lost 4; bases outside the gene matches: 7. The CDR3 length is 16 residues. The CDR3 sequence is CASSLPGVAGYNEQFF. The DNA for the CDR3 is TGTGCCAGCAGCTTACCCGGGGTAGCGGGGTACAATGAGCAGTTCTTC.

A word on this clonotype: A read error is possible here, since a much larger clone lies one base away. The chain couples TRBV20-1 to TRBJ2-7, with D perhaps matching TRBD2 (6 bases). The length of the CDR3 is 15 residues. In germline, CDR1 is DFQATT, CDR2 SNEGSKA (reference sequence). The CDR3 DNA follows: TGCAGTGCTAGAGGGGTAGGAGGGCCAACGTACGGGCAGTACTTC. Amino acid sequence: CSARGVGGPTYGQYF.

The rearrangement uses TRBV20-1 and TRBJ2-7, with TRBD1 matching 9 bases. Germline CDR1 reads DFQATT; CDR2 reads SNEGSKA (reference sequence). This CDR3 contains 14 residues. V gave up 0 bases and J gave up 3 bases; unmatched junction bases: 3. The DNA for the CDR3 is TGCAGTGCTAGAGACCGGGACAGGGTCTACGAGCAGTACTTC. Translated, it gives CSARDRDRVYEQYF.

This clonotype was counted at least ten times. This chain connects TRBV19 to TRBJ2-1; maybe TRBD2 (6 bases). Germline assignment: CDR1 LNHDA and CDR2 SQIVND (reference sequence). V gave up 0 bases and J gave up 3 bases, with 12 bases separating them. The CDR3 consists of 16 residues. CDR3 coding DNA: TGTGCCAGTAGTATAGAGTCTAGCGCGAGCTACAATGAGCAGTTCTTC. Its protein is CASSIESSASYNEQFF.

The table lists this clonotype with a few counts. The gene calls are TRBV24-1 and TRBJ1-5; D gene uncertain. Trimming removed 4 bases from V and 3 bases from J, with 18 bases in between. Germline V lookup: CDR1 KGHDR, CDR2 SFDVKD. The CDR3 covers 17 residues. For the CDR3, the DNA is TGTGCCACCAGTGACTCCGGACCCGCAACCACCAATCAGCCCCAGCATTTT. Residues: CATSDSGPATTNQPQHF.

This clonotype was counted many times. The genes are TRBV12-3 or TRBV12-4 and TRBJ1-5, with D perhaps matching TRBD1 (5 bases). Trimming removed 8 bases at V and 7 bases at J, with 9 bases between. This CDR3 is 11 amino acids long. This CDR3 reads CASGDGQPQHF. The CDR3 DNA reads TGTGCCAGCGGGGACGGCCAGCCCCAGCATTTT.

The chain combines TRBV11-2 with TRBJ2-7, with D perhaps given as TRBD1 or TRBD2 (5 bases each). Trimming removed 1 base from V and 3 bases from J, with 10 bases in between. CDR1 and CDR2 from the germline V gene are SGHAT and FQNNGV. CDR3 length: 14 residues. The CDR3 nucleotides are TGTGCCAGCAGCTTAGGCGTGGGACGCTACGAGCAGTACTTC. Amino acid sequence: CASSLGVGRYEQYF.

The V gene is TRBV6-2 or TRBV6-3, the J gene TRBJ2-3; tentatively, D is TRBD2 (6 bases). The CDR3 runs to 14 residues. The germline V and J ends were trimmed by 7 bases and 3 bases, with 14 bases remaining between them. Germline lookup yields CDR1 MNHEY and CDR2 SVGEGT. The chain's CDR3 is CASNPAGWTDTQYF. The CDR3, as DNA: TGTGCCAGCAACCCGGCGGGATGGACAGATACGCAGTATTTT.

This clonotype showed up just once. A much larger clone differs by one base, so this may be a read error. This chain links TRBV7-6 with TRBJ2-3; D gene ambiguous. Germline V gene sequence: CDR1 SGHVS, CDR2 FNYEAQ. CDR3 length: 14 residues. The CDR3 region is CVSSLPQGRDTQYF. The DNA for the CDR3 is TGTGTCAGCAGCTTACCCCAAGGGCGAGATACGCAGTATTTT.